This TCR beta chain was observed in a study of cytomegalovirus exposure and HLA in healthy donors. Whole-study context: Of some 360 genotyped donors, around 76% clustered with self-reported Caucasian donors. Notes on the study in general: Earlier analysis yielded a pattern in which most TCR beta V segments were productive about 90% or about 30% of the time.

Note on this clone: Antigen: not known.

PCR was performed using 60 Vbeta and 13 Jbeta primers. Profiling relied on immunoSEQ multiplex PCR, and the TCRdb table lists in-frame clones only, not all of them. The sample lists some 150,000 clones, over 60% occurring once. This CDR3 contains 14 residues. Germline CDR1 is PRHDT and CDR2 is FYEKMQ (reference sequence). V shed 3 bases, J shed 8 bases, and the junction held 4 bases outside the gene matches. The sequenced sample was PBMCs. The chain couples TRBV13 to TRBJ1-4; 9 positions agree with TRBD1. The sequence came from a woman aged 25 to 39 in good health and CMV-seronegative. Here the CDR3 DNA reads TGTGCCAGCAGCTTTGGACAGGGGACCGAAAAACTGTTTTTT. Its translation is CASSFGQGTEKLFF. Based on the CDR3 plus reference TRBV13 and TRBJ1-4, the full variable domain is AAGVIQSPRHLIKEKRETATLKCYPIPRHDTVYWYQQGPGQDPQFLISFYEKMQSDKGSIPDRFSAQQFSDYHSELNMSSLELGDSALYFCASSFGQGTEKLFFGSGTQLSVL.